The next 7 T cell receptor beta chains were all read from a single sample in a study of cytomegalovirus exposure and HLA in healthy donors. The PCR contained 60 Vbeta and 13 Jbeta primers. Clones were read by immunoSEQ multiplex PCR, and TCRdb kept only the in-frame ones, dropping some. Reported are almost 40,000 clones; the ten largest clones contain approximately 2.9%. Source material: PBMCs. The source is a woman aged 25 to 39 in good health and CMV-seropositive.

The gene calls are TRBV5-1 and TRBJ1-1, with 7 nucleotides matching TRBD1. CDR3 length: 13 residues. The ends lost 0 bases at V and 11 bases at J; junction bases unmatched: 7. Per the germline V gene, CDR1 is SGHRS and CDR2 is YFSETQ. CDR3 region: CASSLAGAGGAFF. CDR3 nucleotide sequence: TGCGCCAGCAGCTTGGCCGGGGCAGGGGGGGCTTTCTTT.

The V and J genes are TRBV9 and TRBJ1-1; D remains unclear. Trimming stripped 0 bases from V and 4 bases from J, with 7 bases between. The germline V gene has CDR1 SGDLS and CDR2 YYNGEE. The CDR3 loop spans 13 amino acids. CDR3 protein: CASSVGRPTEAFF. The CDR3 bases are TGTGCCAGCAGCGTAGGGCGGCCCACTGAAGCTTTCTTT.

The chain joins TRBV27 to TRBJ1-1; no firm D call. The germline V gene has CDR1 MNHEY and CDR2 SMNVEV (reference sequence). V shed 2 bases and J shed 7 bases, with 17 bases lying between them. The CDR3 totals 15 residues. The CDR3 DNA follows: TGTGCCAGCAGTTTAGGAGGCGGGTACACCCGTGAAGCTTTCTTT. Translated, it gives CASSLGGGYTREAFF.

This clone is labeled medium-sized based on frequency. This sample also contains other DNA sequences that code for the same CDR3. The genes are TRBV6-1 and TRBJ2-5; 11 bases map to TRBD2. Germline values: CDR1 MNHNS, CDR2 SASEGT. Trimming cost V 2 bases and J 2 bases; bases outside gene matches: 1. The CDR3 loop spans 15 amino acids. The CDR3 DNA reads TGTGCCAGCAGTGAATTAGCGGGGGGGCAAGAGACCCAGTACTTC. This translates into CASSELAGGQETQYF.

The chain is built from TRBV7-9 and TRBJ2-5, with D possibly TRBD2 on 5 matching bases. The CDR3 covers 15 residues. V was pared by 2 bases and J by 1 base, with 11 bases between. Germline V CDR1 and CDR2: SEHNR, FQNEAQ (reference sequence). The DNA for the CDR3 is TGTGCCAGCAGCTTATTCACAGAGGGCCAAGAGACCCAGTACTTC. Protein sequence: CASSLFTEGQETQYF.

V usage is TRBV18 and J usage is TRBJ2-1, with TRBD2 matching 7 bases. With V trimmed by 6 bases and J by 7 bases, 3 bases remained unmatched. The V gene's germline CDR1 is KGHSH and CDR2 LQKENI. The CDR3 spans 12 residues. This chain's CDR3 is CASSQLANEQFF. DNA of the CDR3: TGTGCCAGCTCCCAACTAGCGAATGAGCAGTTCTTC.

Turning to this clone: Other DNA sequences in this sample translate to the same CDR3. This rearrangement joins TRBV6-1 to TRBJ1-1; 8 bases map to TRBD1. The CDR3 consists of 14 residues. V shed 3 bases, J shed 4 bases, and the junction held 4 bases outside the gene matches. CDR1 is MNHNS and CDR2 is SASEGT in the germline V gene. The chain's CDR3 is CASSDQGAGTEAFF. For the CDR3, the DNA is TGTGCCAGCAGTGATCAGGGGGCCGGCACTGAAGCTTTCTTT.